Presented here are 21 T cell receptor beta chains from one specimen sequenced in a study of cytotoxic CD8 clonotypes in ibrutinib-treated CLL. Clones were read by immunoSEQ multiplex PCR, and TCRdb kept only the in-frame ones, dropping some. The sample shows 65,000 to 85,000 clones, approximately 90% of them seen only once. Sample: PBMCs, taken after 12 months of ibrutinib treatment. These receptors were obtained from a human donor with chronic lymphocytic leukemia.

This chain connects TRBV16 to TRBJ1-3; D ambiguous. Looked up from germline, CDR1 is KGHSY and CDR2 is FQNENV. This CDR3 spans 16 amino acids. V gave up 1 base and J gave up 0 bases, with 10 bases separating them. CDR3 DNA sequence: TGTGCCAGCAGCCAATTTAAGGCTAGCTCTGGAAACACCATATATTTT. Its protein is CASSQFKASSGNTIYF.

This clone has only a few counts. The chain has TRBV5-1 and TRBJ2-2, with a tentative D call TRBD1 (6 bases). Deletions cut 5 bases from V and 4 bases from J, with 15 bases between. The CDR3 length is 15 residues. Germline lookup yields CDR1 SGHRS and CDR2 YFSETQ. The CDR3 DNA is TGCGCCAGCAGGTATATACAGGGCTCCACCGGGGAGCTGTTTTTT. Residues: CASRYIQGSTGELFF.

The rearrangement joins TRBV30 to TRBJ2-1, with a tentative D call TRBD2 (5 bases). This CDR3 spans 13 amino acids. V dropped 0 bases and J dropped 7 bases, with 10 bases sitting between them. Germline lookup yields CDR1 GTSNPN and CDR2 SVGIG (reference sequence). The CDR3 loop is CAWSVGGGNEQFF. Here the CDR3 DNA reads TGTGCCTGGAGTGTCGGAGGTGGTAATGAGCAGTTCTTC.

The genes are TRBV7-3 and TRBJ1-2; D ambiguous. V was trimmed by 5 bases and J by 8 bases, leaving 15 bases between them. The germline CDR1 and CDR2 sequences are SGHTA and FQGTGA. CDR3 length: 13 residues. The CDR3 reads CASSAAPGSGYTF. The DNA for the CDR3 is TGTGCCAGCAGCGCAGCCCCGGGGTCCGGCTACACCTTC.

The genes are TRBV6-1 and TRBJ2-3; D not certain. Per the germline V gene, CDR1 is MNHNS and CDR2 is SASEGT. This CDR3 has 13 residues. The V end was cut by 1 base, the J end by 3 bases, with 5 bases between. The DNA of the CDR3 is TGTGCCAGCAGTGAAGACGGGACAGATACGCAGTATTTT. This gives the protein CASSEDGTDTQYF.

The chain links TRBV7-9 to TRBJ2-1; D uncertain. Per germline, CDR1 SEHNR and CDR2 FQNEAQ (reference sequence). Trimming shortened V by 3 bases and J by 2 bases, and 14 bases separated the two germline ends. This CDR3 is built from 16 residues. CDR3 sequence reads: CASSFSLGATYNEQFF. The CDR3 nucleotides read TGTGCCAGCAGCTTCTCGCTGGGTGCCACCTACAATGAGCAGTTCTTC. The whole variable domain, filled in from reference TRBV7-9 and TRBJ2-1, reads DTGVSQNPRHKITKRGQNVTFRCDPISEHNRLYWYRQTLGQGPEFLTYFQNEAQLEKSRLLSDRFSAERPKGSFSTLEIQRTEQGDSAMYLCASSFSLGATYNEQFFGPGTRLTVL.

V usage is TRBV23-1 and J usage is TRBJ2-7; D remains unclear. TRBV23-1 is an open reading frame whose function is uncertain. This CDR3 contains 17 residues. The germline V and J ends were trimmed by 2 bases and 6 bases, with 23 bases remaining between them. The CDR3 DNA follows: TGCGCCAGCAGTCAACACCAGTCCGTGGAACGCTGGGGCGAGCAGTACTTC. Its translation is CASSQHQSVERWGEQYF.

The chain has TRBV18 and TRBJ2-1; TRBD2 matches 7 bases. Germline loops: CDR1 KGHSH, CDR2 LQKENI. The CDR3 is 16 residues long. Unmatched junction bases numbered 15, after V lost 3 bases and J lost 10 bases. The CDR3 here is CASSPTREKPTREQFF. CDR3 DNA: TGTGCCAGCTCACCGACGCGGGAGAAACCAACAAGGGAGCAGTTCTTC.

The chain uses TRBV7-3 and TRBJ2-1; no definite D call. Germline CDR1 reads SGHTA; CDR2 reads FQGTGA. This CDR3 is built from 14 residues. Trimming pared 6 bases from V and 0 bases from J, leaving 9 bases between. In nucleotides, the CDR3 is TGTGCCAGCAGGCCGACTTCCTCCTACAATGAGCAGTTCTTC. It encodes CASRPTSSYNEQFF.

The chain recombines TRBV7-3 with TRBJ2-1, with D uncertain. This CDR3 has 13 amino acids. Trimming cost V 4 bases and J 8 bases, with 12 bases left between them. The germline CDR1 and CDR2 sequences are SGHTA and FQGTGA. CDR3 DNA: TGTGCCAGCAGCTCTATAGTATTCGATGAGCAGTTCTTC. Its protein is CASSSIVFDEQFF.

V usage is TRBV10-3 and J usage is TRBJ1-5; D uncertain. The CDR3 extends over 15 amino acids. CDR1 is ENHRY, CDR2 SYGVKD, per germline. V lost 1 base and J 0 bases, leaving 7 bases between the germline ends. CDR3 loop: CAISEFDTSNQPQHF. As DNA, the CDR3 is TGTGCCATCAGTGAGTTTGACACTAGCAATCAGCCCCAGCATTTT.

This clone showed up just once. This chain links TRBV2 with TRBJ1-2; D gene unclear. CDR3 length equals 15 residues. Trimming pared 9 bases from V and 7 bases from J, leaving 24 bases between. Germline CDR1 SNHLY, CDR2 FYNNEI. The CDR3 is CARGDPGQLAGGYTF. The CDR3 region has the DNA TGTGCCAGAGGTGACCCGGGTCAACTCGCGGGTGGCTACACCTTC.

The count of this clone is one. Here the CDR3 reads CASSLVGGGTNEQFF. CDR3 nucleotides: TGTGCCAGCAGCTTAGTCGGCGGCGGGACTAATGAGCAGTTCTTC. The J gene is TRBJ2-1, the V gene TRBV7-2; TRBD2 might be the D (6 bases). Germline loops: CDR1 SGHTA, CDR2 FQGNSA. V was pared by 1 base and J by 7 bases, with 14 bases between. CDR3 length: 15 residues.

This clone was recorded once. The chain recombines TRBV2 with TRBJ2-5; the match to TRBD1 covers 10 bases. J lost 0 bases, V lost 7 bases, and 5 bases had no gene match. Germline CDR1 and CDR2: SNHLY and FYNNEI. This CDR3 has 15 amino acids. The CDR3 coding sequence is TGTGCCAGCACTGCCGGGACAGGGGACCAAGAGACCCAGTACTTC. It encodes CASTAGTGDQETQYF.

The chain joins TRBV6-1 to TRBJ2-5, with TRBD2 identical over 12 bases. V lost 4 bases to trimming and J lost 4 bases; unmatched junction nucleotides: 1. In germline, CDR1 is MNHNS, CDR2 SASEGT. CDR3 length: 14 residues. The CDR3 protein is CASSAGLAGETQYF. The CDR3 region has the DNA TGTGCCAGCAGTGCGGGACTAGCGGGAGAGACCCAGTACTTC.

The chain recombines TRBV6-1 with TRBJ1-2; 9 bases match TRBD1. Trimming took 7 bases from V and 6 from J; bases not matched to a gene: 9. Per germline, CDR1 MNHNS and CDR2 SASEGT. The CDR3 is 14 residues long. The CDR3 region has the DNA TGTGCCAGCAACCACGACAGGGGGGTCAATGGCTACACCTTC. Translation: CASNHDRGVNGYTF.

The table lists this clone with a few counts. The CDR3 sequence: CASSQGAGPYEQYF. The DNA of the CDR3 is TGTGCCAGTAGCCAGGGGGCGGGTCCCTACGAGCAGTACTTC. This chain connects TRBV19 to TRBJ2-7; TRBD1 agrees at 8 bases. The CDR3 runs 14 residues. Germline CDR1 and CDR2: LNHDA and SQIVND (reference sequence). After removal of 6 bases from V and 2 bases from J, the junction contained 6 bases not matched to a gene.

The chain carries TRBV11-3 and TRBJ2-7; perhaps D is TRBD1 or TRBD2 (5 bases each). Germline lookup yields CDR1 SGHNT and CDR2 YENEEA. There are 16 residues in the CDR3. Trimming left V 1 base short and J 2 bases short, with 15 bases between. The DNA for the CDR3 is TGTGCCAGCAGCTTAGGGGGGAGCGGTGGAGCCTACGAGCAGTACTTC. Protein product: CASSLGGSGGAYEQYF.

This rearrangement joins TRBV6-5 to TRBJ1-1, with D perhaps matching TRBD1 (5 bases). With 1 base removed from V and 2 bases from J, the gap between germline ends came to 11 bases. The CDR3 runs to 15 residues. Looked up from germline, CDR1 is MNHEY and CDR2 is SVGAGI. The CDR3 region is CASSYFNTGNTEAFF. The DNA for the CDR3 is TGTGCCAGCAGTTACTTTAACACAGGCAACACTGAAGCTTTCTTT.

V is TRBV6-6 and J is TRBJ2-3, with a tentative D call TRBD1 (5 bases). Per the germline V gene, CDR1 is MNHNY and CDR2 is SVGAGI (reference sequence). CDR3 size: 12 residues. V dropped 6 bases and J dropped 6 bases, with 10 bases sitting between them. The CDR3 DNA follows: TGTGCCAGCAGCAGACAGTGGGATACGCAGTATTTT. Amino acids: CASSRQWDTQYF.

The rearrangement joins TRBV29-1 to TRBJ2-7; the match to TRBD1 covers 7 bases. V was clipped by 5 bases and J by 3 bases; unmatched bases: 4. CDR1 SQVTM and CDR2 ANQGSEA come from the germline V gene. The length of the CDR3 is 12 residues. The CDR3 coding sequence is TGCAGCGTTAGGGCAGGGGGCTACGAGCAGTACTTC. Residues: CSVRAGGYEQYF.